This T cell receptor (beta chain) was sequenced in a study of cytomegalovirus exposure and HLA in healthy donors (dated by TCRdb to about 2017). Study-level background: A later analysis indicated that the 100 to 150 validation repertoires were generated on the platform also employed for the 700 or so repertoires of the first cohort. The study aimed to test whether cataloging public T cell receptors could reveal signatures of past pathogen exposure. Besides the first cohort of some 670 subjects, a separate validation cohort made up of 95 to 150 different subjects was used. The study combined high-throughput TCR immunosequencing, statistical association of individual TCRs with disease status, and machine learning to predict cytomegalovirus infection status. Study-wide conclusions, independent of this receptor: The classifier was reported to diagnose cytomegalovirus status with high specificity and sensitivity in both the original cohort and the validation cohort. It was suggested by the authors that the approach could potentially be generalized to other disease states and immunological phenotypes. In vitro tests confirmed that a few of the cytomegalovirus-associated TCR beta chains recognize cytomegalovirus antigens. A later analysis had no HLA typing for the validation cohort, so co-occurrence there was scored across all 130 or so repertoires. A total of 150 or so TCR beta chains were listed by the study as associated with cytomegalovirus. Most TCR sequences were seen in very few donors, while some public TCRs were found in many individuals. A later analysis found that TCRs clustered in the first cohort also tended to co-occur in the 120 validation repertoires, with 90% to 95% of cluster scores above 0.

Receptor libraries were prepared by the immunoSEQ multiplex PCR assay. In the original analysis: A statistical classification framework was built for diagnosing cytomegalovirus status from the catalog of TCR beta chain sequences. This immuneACCESS table, as held by TCRdb, lists in-frame sequences with V and J called but not all clones. Of the missing ones, under half trace to an unresolved V gene in checked studies; the others have no known cause. The V and J calls and clone size come from that table; D and trimming were worked out from the DNA. The sample contains more than 120,000 clones, around 87% of them found a single time. Around 10% of the sample belongs to the ten largest clones. The donors were included in the validation cohort of some 120 subjects, a group kept apart from the roughly 670-subject first cohort. A word on this clone: Its cognate antigen has yet to be identified. Base qualities were left out, and no much larger clone turns up one base away.

CDR1 and CDR2 are read off the germline V gene (reference sequence) as SEHNR and FQNEAQ. The CDR3 has 15 amino acids, counting the end cysteine and phenylalanine. Of all the DNA, just the CDR3 is kept, 45 bases in frame from base 1. V and J are truncated by 4 bases and 4 bases respectively, leaving an intervening sequence of 17 bases. The receptor's source is a man aged 18 to 29 in good health and CMV-seropositive. Specimen: PBMCs. The sequence links TRBV7-9 to TRBJ2-7; a tentative D match to TRBD1 spans 6 bases. CDR3 region: CASSSPQGNRYEQYF. The DNA sequence is given as TGTGCCAGCAGCTCACCGCAGGGGAACCGGTACGAGCAGTACTTC.